This paragraph covers one T cell receptor (beta chain) sequence. Its antigen is unknown. The source of the sample is a study of lymphopenia after photon versus proton radiotherapy. Whole-study results and caveats: Oligoclonal CD8+ Temra expansion after nadir drove photon patients' diversity drop. Survival link was tested only in deceased patients; proton benefit remains a possibility. Proton therapy kept repertoires fairly stable, unlike photons, which gained effector/memory cells.

Some clones are missing from TCRdb's copy, which holds only in-frame ones; the method was immunoSEQ multiplex PCR. The sample lists fewer than 25,000 clones, roughly 90% occurring once. The germline V gene has CDR1 SGHTA and CDR2 FQGNSA. The CDR3 covers 14 residues. The V and J ends lost 1 base and 2 bases respectively, with 7 bases between them. The sequenced sample was peripheral blood, obtained from a patient treated with proton-based radiotherapy. V gene TRBV7-2 combines with J gene TRBJ2-3, with unresolved D. The TCR originated in a man aged 80 or over with esophageal cancer. CDR3 in amino acids: CASSLDRITDTQYF. The CDR3 nucleotides are TGTGCCAGCAGCTTAGACCGGATCACAGATACGCAGTATTTT.